This T cell receptor beta chain came from a study of T cell changes during pregnancy in multiple sclerosis. Clones were read by immunoSEQ multiplex PCR, and TCRdb kept only the in-frame ones, dropping some. The data show about 110,000 clones, 80% to 95% seen once. This CDR3 spans 16 amino acids. V shed 4 bases, J shed 2 bases, and the junction held 7 bases outside the gene matches. CDR1 SGHRS and CDR2 YFSETQ come from the germline V gene. The V gene is TRBV5-1, the J gene TRBJ2-3, with 10 bases aligning to TRBD2. This clonotype was obtained from a female donor with multiple sclerosis, enrolled in a pregnancy study. Here the sequenced sample was peripheral blood, taken in the third trimester of pregnancy. Here the CDR3 DNA reads TGCGCCAGCAGCCTCGGAAGCGGGGGGGACACAGATACGCAGTATTTT. It codes for CASSLGSGGDTDTQYF.